Shown below are 14 T cell receptor beta chains from a single sample sequenced in a study of T cells in localized non-small cell lung cancer. Clones were read by immunoSEQ multiplex PCR, and TCRdb kept only the in-frame ones, dropping some. This table holds about 15,000 clones, roughly 85% found once. The input for sequencing was peripheral blood, taken before any cancer treatment. The receptors derive from a female donor of 60 years or more with stage I squamous cell lung carcinoma.

The CDR3, as DNA: TGTGCCAGCAGAGGTGACAGGGGGGGCTACAATGAGCAGTTCTTC. Amino acid sequence: CASRGDRGGYNEQFF. The chain has TRBV5-5 and TRBJ2-1, with TRBD1 matching over 9 bases. The V and J ends lost 5 bases and 3 bases, in that order; junction bases with no gene match: 6. There are 15 residues in the CDR3. The germline CDR1 and CDR2 sequences are SGHKS and YYEKEE (reference sequence).

In nucleotides, the CDR3 is TGTGCCAGCAGCCTGACAGGGTCGGCCTATGGCTACACCTTC. Translation: CASSLTGSAYGYTF. The chain combines TRBV27 with TRBJ1-2, with 7 bases fitting TRBD1. Germline CDR1 is MNHEY and CDR2 is SMNVEV (reference sequence). CDR3 length equals 14 residues. Trimming cost V 6 bases and J 4 bases; bases outside gene matches: 8.

The rearrangement links TRBV9 to TRBJ2-1; the D is unclear. Germline CDR1 SGDLS, CDR2 YYNGEE. V was cut by 4 bases and J by 3 bases, with 8 bases left in between. The CDR3 is 13 amino acids. This chain's CDR3 is CASSQNLYNEQFF. In nucleotides, the CDR3 is TGTGCCAGCAGCCAAAACCTCTACAATGAGCAGTTCTTC.

V and J are TRBV4-3 and TRBJ1-1; no definite D call. The V gene lost 2 bases and the J gene lost 0 bases, with 7 bases spanning the gap. CDR1 LGHNA and CDR2 YSLEER come from the germline V gene. This CDR3 is 14 amino acids long. CDR3 in amino acids: CASSQQTVNTEAFF. In DNA, the CDR3 is TGCGCCAGCAGCCAACAGACGGTGAACACTGAAGCTTTCTTT.

J is TRBJ1-1 and V is TRBV6-6, with D hard to call. Trimming removed 7 bases from V and 4 bases from J, with 7 bases in between. Germline V CDR1 and CDR2: MNHNY, SVGAGI (reference sequence). The CDR3 has 11 residues. The CDR3: CASKWATEAFF. CDR3 nucleotide sequence: TGTGCCAGCAAGTGGGCCACTGAAGCTTTCTTT.

This clone was seen only once. CDR3 sequence reads: CASSRGPPNEKLFF. The CDR3 DNA follows: TGTGCCAGCAGCAGGGGGCCACCTAATGAAAAACTGTTTTTT. V and J are TRBV2 and TRBJ1-4, with 8 bases that match TRBD1. This CDR3 is built from 14 residues. CDR1 is SNHLY, CDR2 FYNNEI, per germline. After removal of 6 bases from V and 3 bases from J, the junction contained 3 bases not matched to a gene.

This chain joins TRBV11-1 and TRBJ2-7; unclear D gene. V lost 4 bases and J 2 bases, leaving 9 bases between the germline ends. This CDR3 is 13 amino acids long. Germline V gene sequence: CDR1 SGHAT, CDR2 FQDESV (reference sequence). The DNA for the CDR3 is TGTGCCAGCAGCTCCGACACTACCTACGAGCAGTACTTC. This encodes CASSSDTTYEQYF.

The sample holds one count of this clone. CDR3 nucleotides: TGTGCCAGCAGCTTAGACGTTAGCTCCTACAATGAGCAGTTCTTC. It codes for CASSLDVSSYNEQFF. The V call is TRBV11-2, the J call TRBJ2-1, with D unclear. This CDR3 contains 15 residues. Germline CDR1 reads SGHAT; CDR2 reads FQNNGV. Trimming left V 0 bases short and J 0 bases short, with 6 bases between.

The chain recombines TRBV6-1 with TRBJ2-1; 10 bases match TRBD1. Germline CDR1 reads MNHNS; CDR2 reads SASEGT. V shed 4 bases, J shed 9 bases, and the junction held 12 bases outside the gene matches. The CDR3 spans 16 residues. The CDR3 DNA reads as TGTGCCAGCAGTGTCTTTCAGGGACAGGGGAGTGCTGAGCAGTTCTTC. Amino acids: CASSVFQGQGSAEQFF.

The V call is TRBV2, the J call TRBJ2-7, with 10 bases fitting TRBD2. CDR1 is SNHLY, CDR2 FYNNEI, per germline. V shed 5 bases and J 0 bases; nucleotides not matched to a gene: 7. CDR3 length equals 16 residues. The chain's CDR3 is CASSPSGSAGSYEQYF. The CDR3 DNA follows: TGTGCCAGCAGTCCTAGCGGGAGTGCGGGCTCCTACGAGCAGTACTTC.

The chain joins TRBV6-1 to TRBJ2-7; TRBD1 agrees at 8 bases. V lost 2 bases and J lost 2; bases outside the gene matches: 2. This CDR3 has 14 amino acids. Germline CDR1 MNHNS, CDR2 SASEGT. CDR3 coding DNA: TGTGCCAGCAGTGAAACAGGGGGACCCTACGAGCAGTACTTC. Translation gives CASSETGGPYEQYF.

V usage is TRBV15 and J usage is TRBJ2-5; the D gene is possibly TRBD2 (5 bases). The CDR3 is 15 amino acids. With 8 bases removed from V and 4 bases from J, the gap between germline ends came to 20 bases. Germline V gene lookup returns CDR1 LNHNV and CDR2 YYDKDF (reference sequence). CDR3 in DNA: TGTGCCACCGGTCCCCCCTCTGGGGAGTTAGAGACCCAGTACTTC. Amino acid sequence: CATGPPSGELETQYF.

V and J are TRBV21-1 and TRBJ2-7. TRBV21-1 is a pseudogene locus. The CDR3 is made up of 12 amino acids. The CDR3 is CASSPRDYEQYF. As DNA, the CDR3 is TGTGCCAGCAGCCCCCGTGACTACGAGCAGTACTTC.

This clone was seen just once. The chain uses TRBV6-1 and TRBJ1-2, with 10 positions matching TRBD1. The J segment lost 5 bases and the V segment lost 0 bases, leaving 12 bases of the junction unmatched. Germline assignment: CDR1 MNHNS and CDR2 SASEGT. The CDR3 sequence is 18 residues long. The CDR3 DNA reads as TGTGCCAGCAGTGAAGCTCCGGGACAGGGGACCATCGTGTATGGCTACACCTTC. Translation: CASSEAPGQGTIVYGYTF.